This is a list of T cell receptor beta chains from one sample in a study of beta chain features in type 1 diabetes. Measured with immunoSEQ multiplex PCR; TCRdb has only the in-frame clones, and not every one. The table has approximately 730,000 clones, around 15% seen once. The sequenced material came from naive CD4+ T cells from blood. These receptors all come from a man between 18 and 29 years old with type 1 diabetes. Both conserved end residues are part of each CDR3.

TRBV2 CAWGRTGGETQYF
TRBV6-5 CASSSPDGSYEQYF
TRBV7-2 CASSSLSSAGF
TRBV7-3 CASSSGQGYNEQFF
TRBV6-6 CASSYPNAPDTQYF
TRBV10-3 CAISELEGSNEKLFF
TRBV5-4 CASSTRDRVINIQYF
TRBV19 CASSDDSYSNQPQHF
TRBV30 CAWTGVGTGNTIYF
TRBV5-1 CASRFAGQGLQQETQYF
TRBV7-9 CASSERDTLRGETQYF
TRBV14 CASSQVDTGELFF
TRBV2 CASSAERQGLGYTF
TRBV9 CASGEGPGGEQYF
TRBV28 CASSPPGQGNEKLFF
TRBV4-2 CASSQDRSTGASTGELFF
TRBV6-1 CASSAENNQPQHF
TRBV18 CASSTGGELFF
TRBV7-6 CASSLGGNSPLHF
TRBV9 CASSPRQGETQYF
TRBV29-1 CSVVGIVGELFF
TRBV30 CAWSALGRPGDYGYTF
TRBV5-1 CASSLVALAGNNEQFF
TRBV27 CASSSRQGLPGVYGYTF
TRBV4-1 CASSLQSGTAGSNEQFF
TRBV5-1 CASSLTGEETQYF
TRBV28 CASSLDLNIQYF
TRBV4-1 CASSQEGQHTNQPQHF
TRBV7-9 CASSLGQVEETQYF
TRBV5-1 CASRRGAGSSYNEQFF
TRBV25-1 CASSGGAVSGNTIYF
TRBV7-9 CASSSNPRGGSYGYTF
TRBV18 CASSPLVQEAFF
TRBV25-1 CASSEFGVGGNQPQHF